These 18 T cell receptor beta chains originate from one sample sequenced in a study of vaccination and CD4 T cells after COVID-19 (dated by TCRdb to the early 2020s). The treatment or condition tag for this specimen amounts to: roughly 10-day PBMC culture with coronavirus spike peptide pools or control peptides (ViraFEST assay). Their antigens are not known. Receptors were amplified or captured by PCR. The data were produced on an Illumina iSeq 100. At the Johns Hopkins FTIC core, DNA from the cultured CD4+ T cells underwent TCR sequencing with the Oncomine TCR Beta short-read assay. TCRdb passed the public sequencing reads through fastp at Q25 and MiXCR, retaining productive beta sequences. Rows are combined by CDR3 protein, so each entry shows the most common genes and DNA. Present in this sample are around 19,000 distinct CDR3 sequences, less than 50% of which were seen just once. 5.5% of the sample is held by the ten biggest clonotypes.

The specimen sequenced was CD4+ T cells from blood, cultured in vitro. Receptors originate from a human donor who had recovered from COVID-19.

This clonotype has more than one count but fewer than ten. The gene calls are TRBV12-3 or TRBV12-4 and TRBJ1-2; 7 bases fit TRBD1. CDR3 length equals 13 residues. V was clipped by 5 bases and J by 5 bases; unmatched bases: 5. CDR3 loop: CASSRDREYGYTF. The CDR3 nucleotides read TGTGCCAGCAGTAGAGACAGGGAGTATGGCTACACCTTC.

This clonotype showed up just a few times. The chain links TRBV11-2 to TRBJ2-5; tentatively, D is TRBD2 (6 bases). The length of the CDR3 is 14 residues. Germline V lookup: CDR1 SGHAT, CDR2 FQNNGV. V lost 4 bases and J lost 7, with 16 bases in between. This chain's CDR3 is CASSSPRRRGTQYF. Here the CDR3 DNA reads TGTGCCAGCAGCTCGCCGAGAAGGAGGGGGACCCAGTACTTC.

This clonotype was seen once. The chain employs TRBV6-1 and TRBJ2-3; tentatively, D is TRBD1 (5 bases). Germline V lookup: CDR1 MNHNS, CDR2 SASEGT. The germline V and J ends were trimmed by 6 bases and 6 bases, with 25 bases remaining between them. The CDR3 covers 17 residues. The CDR3 sequence is CASRQGRQWQVHDTQYF. The CDR3 DNA reads as TGTGCCAGCAGACAAGGTCGACAGTGGCAGGTCCACGATACGCAGTATTTT.

This clonotype was seen only a few times. The chain employs TRBV9 and TRBJ1-2; no clear D. The CDR3 runs 14 residues. Germline V gene lookup returns CDR1 SGDLS and CDR2 YYNGEE. V lost 0 bases to trimming and J lost 8 bases, with 14 bases between them. The CDR3 here is CASSVVRNLQGYTF. DNA for the CDR3: TGTGCCAGCAGCGTAGTCAGGAATCTACAGGGCTACACCTTC.

V usage is TRBV5-5 and J usage is TRBJ2-7; D is possibly TRBD1 (6 bases). CDR1 and CDR2 (germline): SGHKS, YYEKEE (reference sequence). CDR3 length: 17 amino acids. V lost 3 bases, J lost 3 bases, and 22 bases lay in between. In DNA form, the CDR3 reads TGTGCCAGCAGCTATCTCCTGACAGGCATCCAAGGCTACGAGCAGTACTTC. It translates to CASSYLLTGIQGYEQYF.

This clonotype was observed a handful of times. J is TRBJ1-1 and V is TRBV20-1; D might be TRBD1 (6 bases). CDR3 length: 13 residues. V was shortened by 6 bases and J by 3 bases, with 14 bases between the two germline ends. Per the germline V gene, CDR1 is DFQATT and CDR2 is SNEGSKA (reference sequence). Here the CDR3 reads CSALMDSYTEAFF. Here the CDR3 DNA reads TGCAGTGCCCTGATGGACAGCTACACTGAAGCTTTCTTT.

The gene calls are TRBV20-1 and TRBJ2-7; D is uncertain. V was trimmed by 3 bases and J by 4 bases, leaving 19 bases between them. Looked up from germline, CDR1 is DFQATT and CDR2 is SNEGSKA (reference sequence). The CDR3 has 15 amino acids. CDR3 in amino acids: CSARPRTFGTYEQYF. CDR3 DNA: TGCAGTGCTAGGCCTAGAACCTTTGGCACTTACGAGCAGTACTTC.

This clonotype appeared once. The chain links TRBV7-9 to TRBJ2-2; D possibly corresponds to TRBD2 (6 bases). The V gene's germline CDR1 is SEHNR and CDR2 FQNEAQ (reference sequence). Trimming cost V 3 bases and J 4 bases, with 12 bases left between them. This CDR3 contains 15 residues. CDR3 loop: CASSFGGGSTGELFF. The CDR3 DNA reads TGTGCCAGCAGCTTCGGGGGAGGAAGCACCGGGGAGCTGTTTTTT.

The V gene is TRBV3-1, the J gene TRBJ2-2; 9 nucleotides line up with TRBD1. With 4 bases clipped from V and 6 bases from J, the junction kept 6 bases outside the gene matches. CDR3 length equals 15 residues. CDR1 LGHDT and CDR2 YNNKEL come from the germline V gene (reference sequence). CDR3 residues: CASSLQGAVAGELFF. DNA for the CDR3: TGTGCCAGCAGCCTACAGGGGGCAGTTGCCGGGGAGCTGTTTTTT.

This clonotype turned up a few times. V usage is TRBV7-2 and J usage is TRBJ2-2, with 7 bases fitting TRBD2. The V gene's germline CDR1 is SGHTA and CDR2 FQGNSA. After removal of 7 bases from V and 7 bases from J, the junction contained 9 bases not matched to a gene. There are 14 residues in the CDR3. The CDR3 protein is CASKGGRLGGELFF. CDR3 nucleotides: TGTGCCAGCAAGGGAGGGCGGTTGGGCGGGGAGCTGTTTTTT.

This clonotype was detected a few times. This rearrangement joins TRBV27 to TRBJ1-1; D call uncertain. Germline V lookup: CDR1 MNHEY, CDR2 SMNVEV (reference sequence). CDR3 size: 14 residues. Trimming removed 2 bases at V and 5 bases at J, with 12 bases between. As DNA, the CDR3 is TGTGCCAGCAGTTTAAGAGCCAGTGGGACTGAAGCTTTCTTT. Its protein product is CASSLRASGTEAFF.

V gene TRBV6-2 or TRBV6-3 combines with J gene TRBJ2-5, with 8 bases lining up with TRBD1. Trimming removed 5 bases from V and 2 bases from J; junction bases left unmatched: 13. CDR3 length equals 17 residues. Germline V gene sequence: CDR1 MNHEY, CDR2 SVGEGT. CDR3 nucleotides: TGTGCCAGCAGTCTAGGGAGAGTTAGGACAGGGCAAGAGACCCAGTACTTC. It specifies CASSLGRVRTGQETQYF.

This rearrangement joins TRBV27 to TRBJ2-5, with D unclear. Trimming removed 5 bases at V and 1 base at J, with 11 bases between. The germline V gene has CDR1 MNHEY and CDR2 SMNVEV (reference sequence). The CDR3 has 14 amino acids. As DNA, the CDR3 is TGTGCCAGCAGTCGGGTAATCGGCCAAGAGACCCAGTACTTC. Protein: CASSRVIGQETQYF.

This clonotype occurred a few times. V is TRBV4-2 and J is TRBJ1-2; D not resolved. Germline CDR1 is LGHNA and CDR2 is YNFKEQ. CDR3 size: 16 residues. The germline V and J ends were trimmed by 0 bases and 4 bases, with 15 bases remaining between them. CDR3 DNA: TGTGCCAGCAGCCAAGATTCGGCCCGAGGAGGCTATGGCTACACCTTC. Translated, it gives CASSQDSARGGYGYTF.

J is TRBJ2-7 and V is TRBV27; tentatively, D is TRBD1 (6 bases). CDR1 MNHEY and CDR2 SMNVEV come from the germline V gene (reference sequence). The CDR3 loop spans 17 amino acids. V dropped 2 bases and J dropped 2 bases, with 19 bases sitting between them. The CDR3 coding sequence is TGTGCCAGCAGTTTAAGGGCGGACAGTCCCAAGACCTACGAGCAGTACTTC. Its translation: CASSLRADSPKTYEQYF.

This clonotype has just a few counts. J is TRBJ1-1 and V is TRBV27; 9 nucleotides line up with TRBD1. The trim removed 6 bases at V and 4 bases at J, leaving 3 bases unmatched. The germline V gene has CDR1 MNHEY and CDR2 SMNVEV (reference sequence). The CDR3 has 13 residues. The CDR3: CASRVTGGTEAFF. The CDR3 coding sequence is TGTGCCAGCAGGGTGACAGGGGGCACTGAAGCTTTCTTT.

This clonotype has a handful of counts. This chain links TRBV6-2 or TRBV6-3 with TRBJ1-1; D remains unclear. The V end was cut by 5 bases, the J end by 1 base, with 5 bases between. Germline V gene data show CDR1 as MNHEY and CDR2 as SVGEGT. There are 12 residues in the CDR3. CDR3 DNA sequence: TGTGCCAGCAGTCGACGGAACACTGAAGCTTTCTTT. It yields the protein CASSRRNTEAFF.

Only a few counts were recorded for this clonotype. The chain uses TRBV12-3 or TRBV12-4 and TRBJ2-7; the D call may be TRBD1 or TRBD2 (7 bases each). The CDR3 length is 14 residues. V was pared by 5 bases and J by 5 bases, with 16 bases between. The CDR3 bases are TGTGCCAGCAGTCCAGCGGGACAGCAAGACGAGCAGTACTTC. It yields the protein CASSPAGQQDEQYF.